These 17 T cell receptor beta chains originate from one sample sequenced in a study of molecular identifiers for immune sequencing clone quantification (dated by TCRdb to 2016 to 2019). The library relied on PCR. The sequencing machine was an Illumina HiSeq 4000. In-frame beta chains were kept once TCRdb had trimmed the public reads at Q25 with fastp and called clones with MiXCR. Merged by CDR3 protein, the rows form single entries marked with the most common genes and DNA. Recorded for this sample are hundreds of thousands of distinct CDR3 sequences; 15% to 20% of them occurred a single time. The top ten clones comprise around 0.9% of the sample. What was sequenced was naive CD8+ T cells from blood, with Jurkat cell RNA spiked in. According to the study, the label for this sample's cell subset or site signals: FACS-sorted CD8+CD4-CCR7+CD45RA+ naive T cells. Receptors were obtained from a human donor in good health. Some libraries in this study had Jurkat cell RNA spiked in.

This clonotype was seen at least ten times. The chain joins TRBV24-1 to TRBJ2-1; no reliable D call. Germline assignment: CDR1 KGHDR and CDR2 SFDVKD. Trimming took off 4 bases at V and 6 bases at J, with 9 bases between the two ends. The CDR3 has 13 amino acids. DNA for the CDR3: TGTGCCACCAGTGACTGGAATGGCAATGAGCAGTTCTTC. This gives the protein CATSDWNGNEQFF.

This clonotype was recorded many times. The genes are TRBV7-9 and TRBJ2-5, with 8 bases fitting TRBD1. V lost 3 bases, J lost 5 bases, and 8 bases stayed unmatched. The CDR3 length is 15 residues. From germline, CDR1 is SEHNR and CDR2 FQNEAQ (reference sequence). Written as DNA, the CDR3 is TGTGCCAGCAGCTTCGGACAGGGAGGTGACGAGACCCAGTACTTC. Protein sequence: CASSFGQGGDETQYF.

Turning to this clonotype: With a much larger clone just one base away, this may be a read error. CDR3 in amino acids: CATSEGRANAKAFF. The CDR3 DNA sequence: TGTGCCACCAGTGAAGGCAGGGCGAACGCTAAAGCTTTCTTT. The rearrangement uses TRBV24-1 and TRBJ1-1, with D tentatively TRBD1 (5 bases). V lost 4 bases and J 9 bases, leaving 17 bases between the germline ends. Germline CDR1 and CDR2: KGHDR and SFDVKD. This CDR3 is built from 14 residues.

The chain uses TRBV19 and TRBJ2-2, with TRBD2 matching 7 bases. Looked up from germline, CDR1 is LNHDA and CDR2 is SQIVND (reference sequence). Trimming at V came to 3 bases and at J to 6 bases, leaving 7 bases not matched to a gene. The CDR3 sequence is 15 residues long. As DNA, the CDR3 is TGTGCCAGTAGTATCGGGGAGGGTAGCGCCGGGGAGCTGTTTTTT. It specifies CASSIGEGSAGELFF.

The rearrangement uses TRBV9 and TRBJ2-1, with 11 bases lining up with TRBD2. This CDR3 is built from 18 residues. With 1 base clipped from V and 9 bases from J, the junction kept 15 bases outside the gene matches. Germline lookup yields CDR1 SGDLS and CDR2 YYNGEE. CDR3 coding DNA: TGTGCCAGCAGCGTAAGCCGACCGACTAGCGGGATGGGGGGTGAGCAGTTCTTC. It translates to CASSVSRPTSGMGGEQFF. The full variable domain, completed using reference TRBV9 and TRBJ2-1, is DSGVTQTPKHLITATGQRVTLRCSPRSGDLSVYWYQQSLDQGLQFLIQYYNGEERAKGNILERFSAQQFPDLHSELNLSSLELGDSALYFCASSVSRPTSGMGGEQFFGPGTRLTVL.

This clonotype was seen many times. The J gene is TRBJ2-3, the V gene TRBV7-2; D gene uncertain. Deletions cut 5 bases from V and 1 base from J, with 10 bases between. Germline assignment: CDR1 SGHTA and CDR2 FQGNSA. CDR3 length: 14 residues. In DNA, the CDR3 is TGTGCCAGCAGCAACTACGGAGGCACAGATACGCAGTATTTT. Its translation is CASSNYGGTDTQYF.

This clonotype was seen at least ten times. This rearrangement joins TRBV14 to TRBJ2-2, with TRBD1 as a possible D gene (6 bases). CDR3 length equals 15 residues. Trimming stripped 0 bases from V and 3 bases from J, with 8 bases between. Germline V gene lookup returns CDR1 SGHDN and CDR2 FVKESK. The CDR3, as DNA: TGTGCCAGCAGCCAAGAAGGGGGAGACACCGGGGAGCTGTTTTTT. This encodes CASSQEGGDTGELFF.

Concerning this clonotype itself: A much larger clone differs by one base, so this may be a read error. The gene calls are TRBV6-1 and TRBJ1-1, with D unclear. Trimming removed 2 bases at V and 3 bases at J, with 7 bases between. The CDR3 is 13 amino acids. Germline CDR1 and CDR2: MNHNS and SASEGT. In DNA form, the CDR3 reads TGTGCCAGCAGTGAATTAACGGACACTGAAGCTTTCTTT. Its translation is CASSELTDTEAFF.

J is TRBJ2-5 and V is TRBV3-2. TRBV3-2 is listed as a pseudogene. This CDR3 region has 15 residues. The CDR3 reads CASSQEFVRQETQYF. Written as DNA, the CDR3 is TGTGCCAGCAGCCAAGAGTTTGTCAGGCAAGAGACCCAGTACTTC.

This clonotype was observed a handful of times. This rearrangement joins TRBV27 to TRBJ2-7; possible D gene TRBD2, 5 bases. With 3 bases removed from V and 6 bases from J, the gap between germline ends came to 24 bases. From germline, CDR1 is MNHEY and CDR2 SMNVEV (reference sequence). CDR3 size: 17 residues. The CDR3 sequence: CASSFSLIPRAGSEQYF. CDR3 DNA sequence: TGTGCCAGCAGTTTTTCTCTCATCCCGCGGGCGGGTAGCGAGCAGTACTTC.

Concerning this clonotype itself: A much larger clone sits a single nucleotide away, making a read error possible. This chain uses TRBV28 with TRBJ2-3, with 9 bases matching TRBD1. The CDR3 has 18 amino acids. Germline CDR1 MDHEN, CDR2 SYDVKM. With V trimmed by 3 bases and J by 0 bases, 10 bases remained unmatched. CDR3 region: CASSFWTGEPTSTDTQYF. CDR3 nucleotides: TGTGCCAGCAGTTTCTGGACAGGGGAGCCCACTAGCACAGATACGCAGTATTTT.

This clonotype was seen only once. This sequence joins TRBV7-9 and TRBJ2-1, with 11 bases fitting TRBD1. Losses at the gene ends were 4 bases for V and 8 bases for J; bases not matched to a gene: 16. There are 18 residues in the CDR3. The V gene's germline CDR1 is SEHNR and CDR2 FQNEAQ (reference sequence). The CDR3 here is CASSSFNTGTGGTHEQFF. CDR3 bases: TGTGCCAGCAGCTCTTTTAATACCGGGACAGGGGGTACCCATGAGCAGTTCTTC.

Concerning this clonotype itself: One junction end does not reproduce the germline sequence, and a read error may be involved. The chain has TRBV11-2 and TRBJ2-1, with D hard to call. The CDR3 extends over 13 amino acids. Germline assignment: CDR1 SGHAT and CDR2 FQNNGV. CDR3 amino acids: CASSLEVGLEQLF. The CDR3 nucleotides are TGTGCCAGCAGCTTAGAAGTAGGTCTTGAGCAGCTCTTC.

This clonotype was found many times. The rearrangement joins TRBV6-6 to TRBJ2-7; D not certain. The V gene's germline CDR1 is MNHNY and CDR2 SVGAGI (reference sequence). There are 13 residues in the CDR3. V lost 7 bases, J lost 0 bases, and 10 bases lay in between. CDR3 in amino acids: CASTPPNSYEQYF. The CDR3 DNA sequence: TGTGCCAGCACTCCTCCGAACTCCTACGAGCAGTACTTC.

This clonotype appeared many times. This rearrangement joins TRBV29-1 to TRBJ2-3; 14 nucleotides align to TRBD2. V lost 7 bases, J lost 6 bases, and 6 bases stayed unmatched. Germline CDR1 is SQVTM and CDR2 is ANQGSEA. This CDR3 contains 14 residues. This chain's CDR3 is CSAVGLAGADTQYF. The CDR3 DNA reads as TGCAGCGCCGTGGGACTAGCGGGAGCGGATACGCAGTATTTT.

This clonotype was seen ten or more times. The V call is TRBV11-1, the J call TRBJ2-1; D may be TRBD2 (5 bases). Trimming shortened V by 4 bases and J by 15 bases, and 13 bases separated the two germline ends. The CDR3 spans 11 residues. Germline loops: CDR1 SGHAT, CDR2 FQDESV (reference sequence). The CDR3 sequence is CASSSPERVFF. CDR3 in DNA: TGTGCCAGCAGCTCCCCGGAGAGGGTGTTCTTC.

This sequence joins TRBV27 and TRBJ2-2; TRBD1 matches 8 bases. In germline, CDR1 is MNHEY, CDR2 SMNVEV (reference sequence). This CDR3 is built from 18 residues. V gave up 6 bases and J gave up 4 bases; unmatched junction bases: 16. The CDR3 loop reads CASRTHSSGGMGTGELFF. CDR3 nucleotides: TGTGCCAGCAGGACGCATTCTTCAGGGGGCATGGGCACCGGGGAGCTGTTTTTT.